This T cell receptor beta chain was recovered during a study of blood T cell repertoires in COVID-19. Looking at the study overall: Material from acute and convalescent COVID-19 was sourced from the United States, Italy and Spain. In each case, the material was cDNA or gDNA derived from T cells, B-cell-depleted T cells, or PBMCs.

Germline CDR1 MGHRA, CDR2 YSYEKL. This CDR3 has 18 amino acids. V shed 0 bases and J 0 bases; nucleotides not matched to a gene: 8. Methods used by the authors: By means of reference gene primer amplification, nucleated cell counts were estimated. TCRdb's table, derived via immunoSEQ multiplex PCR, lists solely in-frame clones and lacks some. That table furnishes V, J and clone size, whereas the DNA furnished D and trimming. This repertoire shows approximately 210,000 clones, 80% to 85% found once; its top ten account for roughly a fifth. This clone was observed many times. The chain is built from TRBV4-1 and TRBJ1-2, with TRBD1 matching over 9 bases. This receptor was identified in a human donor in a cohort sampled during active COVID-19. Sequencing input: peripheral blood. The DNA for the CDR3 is TGCGCCAGCAGCCAAGATAGGGGGGGACAGGGAGCTAACTATGGCTACACCTTC. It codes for CASSQDRGGQGANYGYTF.